The 13 T cell receptor beta chains in this list originate from one sample, sequenced in a study of human T cells and chemical hapten exposure (TCRdb year 2021). The time point label on this specimen signifies: pre-sensitization, week 0. The treatment or condition tag for this specimen amounts to: therapeutic diphenylcyclopropenone sensitization with weekly scalp DPC. Library construction relied on RACE. Sequencing took place on a NextSeq 500. The public reads were reanalyzed by TCRdb: fastp trimming at Q25, MiXCR alignment, in-frame beta chains only. Duplicate CDR3 protein sequences are folded into a single record with the most common DNA and genes. Recorded for this sample are 300,000 to 450,000 distinct CDR3 sequences; 4% to 6% of them occurred a single time. The ten largest clones take up around 2.6% of the sample. This specimen consisted of whole blood, obtained in connection with sensitization to the hapten diphenylcyclopropenone (DPC). These receptors were obtained from a woman in her forties or fifties with alopecia areata. Some clones in this sample may be carry-over from other donors' samples.

This clonotype was seen a few times. The chain is built from TRBV4-1 and TRBJ2-3; tentatively, D is TRBD1 (5 bases). There are 14 residues in the CDR3. Trimming removed 5 bases at V and 5 bases at J, with 14 bases between. The germline V gene encodes CDR1 MGHRA and CDR2 YSYEKL. The CDR3, as DNA: TGCGCCAGCAGCTTCTCTAGGGGTGTAGATACGCAGTATTTT. The encoded protein is CASSFSRGVDTQYF.

The chain joins TRBV20-1 to TRBJ2-7, with 7 bases fitting TRBD1. V was clipped by 6 bases and J by 6 bases; unmatched bases: 5. The CDR3 is 11 residues long. The germline CDR1 and CDR2 sequences are DFQATT and SNEGSKA (reference sequence). In nucleotides, the CDR3 is TGCAGTGCAAGGACAGGATCCGAGCAGTACTTC. Amino acid sequence: CSARTGSEQYF.

This clonotype was picked up many times. This chain uses TRBV11-1 with TRBJ1-2; D gene uncertain. This CDR3 has 13 amino acids. The V and J ends lost 5 bases and 5 bases respectively, with 12 bases between them. Germline lookup yields CDR1 SGHAT and CDR2 FQDESV (reference sequence). CDR3 in DNA: TGTGCCAGCAGCCTACGGACGCTATATGGCTACACCTTC. Translating it yields CASSLRTLYGYTF.

V is TRBV3-1 and J is TRBJ1-3; a possible D gene is TRBD1 (5 bases). V dropped 1 base and J dropped 8 bases, with 15 bases sitting between them. CDR3 length: 15 amino acids. Germline lookup yields CDR1 LGHDT and CDR2 YNNKEL (reference sequence). CDR3 sequence (DNA): TGTGCCAGCAGCCAAGTCGGGACCTTGCTGGACACCATATATTTT. It yields the protein CASSQVGTLLDTIYF.

CDR3 DNA: TGTGCCAGCAGTTCTTGGACAGGGAGAAATGAGCAGTTCTTC. It codes for CASSSWTGRNEQFF. The chain links TRBV6-6 to TRBJ2-1, with 8 bases that match TRBD1. J was trimmed by 7 bases and V by 4 bases; bases with no gene match: 6. Germline V gene lookup returns CDR1 MNHNY and CDR2 SVGAGI (reference sequence). The CDR3 has 14 amino acids.

There are many counts of this clonotype. The chain joins TRBV7-2 to TRBJ2-5, with a possible D match to TRBD2 (6 bases). Germline CDR1 is SGHTA and CDR2 is FQGNSA. The CDR3 consists of 14 residues. Trimming left V 4 bases short and J 4 bases short, with 13 bases between. The CDR3 DNA follows: TGTGCCAGCAGCTCATGGGACTTTTCAGAGACCCAGTACTTC. Its translation: CASSSWDFSETQYF. The variable domain in full, with the rest retrieved from reference TRBV7-2 and TRBJ2-5, is GAGVSQSPSNKVTEKGKDVELRCDPISGHTALYWYRQSLGQGLEFLIYFQGNSAPDKSGLPSDRFSAERTGGSVSTLTIQRTQQEDSAVYLCASSSWDFSETQYFGPGTRLLVL.

This clonotype has a count of ten or more. V and J are TRBV7-9 and TRBJ2-7, with 7 bases identical to TRBD1. This CDR3 has 14 residues. Germline CDR1 and CDR2: SEHNR and FQNEAQ (reference sequence). After removal of 5 bases from V and 0 bases from J, the junction contained 4 bases not matched to a gene. The CDR3 reads CASSRRDSSYEQYF. CDR3 in DNA: TGTGCCAGCAGCCGCCGGGACAGCTCCTACGAGCAGTACTTC.

This clonotype was recorded many times. The chain joins TRBV15 to TRBJ2-7; 10 bases are shared with TRBD1. Unmatched junction bases numbered 11, after V lost 5 bases and J lost 7 bases. Germline CDR1 is LNHNV and CDR2 is YYDKDF (reference sequence). CDR3 length equals 15 residues. CDR3 DNA: TGTGCCACCAGCCCCCGGACAGGGGGATTGGGGGAGCAGTACTTC. This sequence encodes CATSPRTGGLGEQYF.

V and J are TRBV29-1 and TRBJ1-1, with 8 bases matching TRBD1. This CDR3 is 14 amino acids long. Germline V gives CDR1 SQVTM, CDR2 ANQGSEA. Trimming at V came to 3 bases and at J to 2 bases, leaving 5 bases not matched to a gene. In DNA, the CDR3 is TGCAGCGTTGAGGCAGGGGGCCCTAACACTGAAGCTTTCTTT. Amino acids: CSVEAGGPNTEAFF.

This clonotype was counted many times. The V call is TRBV5-1, the J call TRBJ2-7, with 8 bases identical to TRBD1. After removal of 3 bases from V and 6 bases from J, the junction contained 5 bases not matched to a gene. The CDR3 totals 13 residues. Per germline, CDR1 SGHRS and CDR2 YFSETQ. The CDR3 is CASSWVDRGEQYF. CDR3 DNA sequence: TGCGCCAGCAGCTGGGTCGACAGGGGCGAGCAGTACTTC.

This clonotype was seen more than once but under ten times. The V call is TRBV5-6, the J call TRBJ2-5, with D perhaps TRBD1 (6 bases). V was clipped by 4 bases and J by 4 bases, with 11 bases between them. This CDR3 region has 13 residues. Germline CDR1 and CDR2: SGHDT and YYEEEE. This CDR3 reads CASSLIRGETQYF. The CDR3 bases are TGTGCCAGCAGCCTGATCAGGGGAGAGACCCAGTACTTC. The complete variable domain, with remaining parts taken from reference TRBV5-6 and TRBJ2-5, reads DAGVTQSPTHLIKTRGQQVTLRCSPKSGHDTVSWYQQALGQGPQFIFQYYEEEERQRGNFPDRFSGHQFPNYSSELNVNALLLGDSALYLCASSLIRGETQYFGPGTRLLVL.

In this sample, this clonotype turned up a few times. The J gene is TRBJ2-3, the V gene TRBV3-1, with unresolved D. Germline V lookup: CDR1 LGHDT, CDR2 YNNKEL (reference sequence). Deletions cut 0 bases from V and 3 bases from J, with 13 bases between. The CDR3 totals 16 residues. The CDR3 is CASSQEGLLETDTQYF. CDR3 DNA sequence: TGTGCCAGCAGCCAAGAAGGGCTTTTGGAAACAGATACGCAGTATTTT.

This clonotype was detected ten times or more. CDR3 sequence (DNA): TGTGCCAGCAGCGTAGGTGGACGCACAGATACGCAGTATTTT. This codes for CASSVGGRTDTQYF. The J gene is TRBJ2-3, the V gene TRBV9, with unresolved D. This CDR3 has 14 residues. Trimming took off 0 bases at V and 1 base at J, with 6 bases between the two ends. Per the germline V gene, CDR1 is SGDLS and CDR2 is YYNGEE. The variable domain in full, with the rest retrieved from reference TRBV9 and TRBJ2-3, is DSGVTQTPKHLITATGQRVTLRCSPRSGDLSVYWYQQSLDQGLQFLIQYYNGEERAKGNILERFSAQQFPDLHSELNLSSLELGDSALYFCASSVGGRTDTQYFGPGTRLTVL.